These 14 T cell receptor beta chains were all obtained from the same sample, sequenced in a study. In TCRdb, the RT-PCR reads were re-called with MiXCR into one record per CDR3 protein. This sample has about 680,000 distinct CDR3 sequences, with about 14% found just once. Sequencing was performed on memory CD4+ T cells from blood. The source of these receptors is a female donor in good health, serving as a healthy control.

This clonotype was counted a few times. The rearrangement uses TRBV29-1 and TRBJ1-1, with D unclear. The CDR3 contains 13 residues. The V end was cut by 6 bases, the J end by 2 bases, with 13 bases between. In germline, CDR1 is SQVTM, CDR2 ANQGSEA. DNA for the CDR3: TGCAGCGTCGAGACCCCAGAAAACACTGAAGCTTTCTTT. This gives the protein CSVETPENTEAFF.

The CDR3 nucleotides are TGCAGTGCTAGCGGGACTTATAGTGCCTCCTACAATGAGCAGTTCTTC. Its translation: CSASGTYSASYNEQFF. The chain joins TRBV20-1 to TRBJ2-1; maybe TRBD2 (6 bases). The V gene lost 3 bases and the J gene lost 0 bases, with 15 bases spanning the gap. CDR3 length: 16 amino acids. Germline CDR1 DFQATT, CDR2 SNEGSKA (reference sequence).

This clonotype was observed at least ten times. This chain uses TRBV20-1 with TRBJ2-3; D gene uncertain. Trimming shortened V by 0 bases and J by 0 bases, and 16 bases separated the two germline ends. The CDR3 has 17 residues. From germline, CDR1 is DFQATT and CDR2 SNEGSKA (reference sequence). The CDR3 spells CSARDLVMAASTDTQYF. In nucleotides, the CDR3 is TGCAGTGCTAGAGATCTGGTAATGGCGGCTAGCACAGATACGCAGTATTTT.

This clonotype was seen ten or more times. This chain links TRBV20-1 with TRBJ2-5, with D possibly matching TRBD1 (7 bases). In germline, CDR1 is DFQATT, CDR2 SNEGSKA (reference sequence). V was cut by 5 bases and J by 5 bases, with 18 bases left in between. The CDR3 runs 14 residues. The CDR3 bases are TGCAGTGCTGGTCTTCAGGGGGGAACTGAGACCCAGTACTTC. Translating it yields CSAGLQGGTETQYF.

This clonotype was recorded a few times. This chain uses TRBV28 with TRBJ2-2; 7 nucleotides match TRBD1. The CDR3 consists of 15 residues. The germline V gene encodes CDR1 MDHEN and CDR2 SYDVKM. The ends lost 2 bases at V and 5 bases at J; junction bases unmatched: 5. CDR3 sequence (DNA): TGTGCCAGCAGTTTAGAGGGGGCGGTAACCGGGGAGCTGTTTTTT. This encodes CASSLEGAVTGELFF.

This clonotype appeared many times. The chain joins TRBV7-2 to TRBJ2-3; TRBD1 aligns across 9 bases. With 5 bases clipped from V and 4 bases from J, the junction kept 7 bases outside the gene matches. There are 15 residues in the CDR3. Per germline, CDR1 SGHTA and CDR2 FQGNSA. The CDR3 DNA reads as TGTGCCAGCAGCCCGCGACAGGGGGGTGCAGATACGCAGTATTTT. As protein: CASSPRQGGADTQYF.

This clonotype has a handful of counts. This rearrangement joins TRBV20-1 to TRBJ1-3; the match to TRBD1 covers 7 bases. The CDR3 runs 15 residues. Germline values: CDR1 DFQATT, CDR2 SNEGSKA (reference sequence). V gave up 7 bases and J gave up 3 bases; unmatched junction bases: 12. The CDR3 DNA is TGCAGTGTCAGAGATAAGGGGGCTCTTGGAAACACCATATATTTT. This codes for CSVRDKGALGNTIYF.

The chain couples TRBV7-2 to TRBJ2-7, with D perhaps assigned TRBD1 or TRBD2 (5 bases each). Trimming shortened V by 6 bases and J by 4 bases, and 10 bases separated the two germline ends. The germline CDR1 and CDR2 sequences are SGHTA and FQGNSA. The CDR3 has 12 amino acids. The CDR3 DNA reads as TGTGCCAGCAGGAGGGGCACTTACGAGCAGTACTTC. Residues: CASRRGTYEQYF.

This chain joins TRBV12-3 or TRBV12-4 and TRBJ1-5, with TRBD1 matching 9 bases. The CDR3 runs 16 residues. Germline trimming cut 5 bases from V and 6 bases from J; bases unmatched to any gene: 11. The CDR3 coding sequence is TGTGCCAGCAGTCACTGGACAGGGGCGACGTTTCAGCCCCAGCATTTT. Protein sequence: CASSHWTGATFQPQHF.

The rearrangement links TRBV11-2 to TRBJ2-3; 7 bases are shared with TRBD2. This CDR3 region has 14 residues. Per germline, CDR1 SGHAT and CDR2 FQNNGV. Trimming removed 5 bases from V and 4 bases from J; junction bases left unmatched: 6. The DNA of the CDR3 is TGTGCCAGCAGCCTAAATGCGGGAGCAGATACGCAGTATTTT. Its translation is CASSLNAGADTQYF.

This clonotype was seen only a few times. CDR3 bases: TGCAGTGCTAGAGATCAGGGGGCCCAACAATGGGAGACCCAGTACTTC. It translates to CSARDQGAQQWETQYF. This chain uses TRBV20-1 with TRBJ2-5; TRBD1 agrees at 8 bases. CDR3 size: 16 residues. CDR1 and CDR2 from the germline V gene are DFQATT and SNEGSKA (reference sequence). Trimming took 0 bases from V and 5 from J; bases not matched to a gene: 11.

The sample holds many counts of this clonotype. This CDR3 is CASSPTSIQETQYF. For the CDR3, the DNA is TGTGCCAGCAGCCCCACGTCCATCCAAGAGACCCAGTACTTC. The V call is TRBV7-3, the J call TRBJ2-5; no reliable D call. This CDR3 region has 14 residues. Per the germline V gene, CDR1 is SGHTA and CDR2 is FQGTGA. Between the trimmed V and J ends, which lost 5 bases and 1 base, there was a span of 11 bases.

The rearrangement links TRBV18 to TRBJ2-7, with D possibly matching TRBD1 (5 bases). The CDR3 covers 15 residues. Trimming cost V 3 bases and J 6 bases, with 18 bases left between them. CDR1 is KGHSH, CDR2 LQKENI, per germline. The CDR3 protein is CASSPTGFGATEQYF. The CDR3 DNA follows: TGTGCCAGCTCACCTACGGGTTTTGGGGCCACCGAGCAGTACTTC.

This clonotype was observed a few times. The rearrangement joins TRBV20-1 to TRBJ2-3; 10 bases align to TRBD2. CDR3 length: 13 amino acids. CDR1 and CDR2 from the germline V gene are DFQATT and SNEGSKA (reference sequence). V was pared by 7 bases and J by 5 bases, with 6 bases of the junction left unmatched. The CDR3 sequence: CSVKREGGDTQYF. DNA for the CDR3: TGCAGTGTTAAGCGGGAGGGCGGAGATACGCAGTATTTT.